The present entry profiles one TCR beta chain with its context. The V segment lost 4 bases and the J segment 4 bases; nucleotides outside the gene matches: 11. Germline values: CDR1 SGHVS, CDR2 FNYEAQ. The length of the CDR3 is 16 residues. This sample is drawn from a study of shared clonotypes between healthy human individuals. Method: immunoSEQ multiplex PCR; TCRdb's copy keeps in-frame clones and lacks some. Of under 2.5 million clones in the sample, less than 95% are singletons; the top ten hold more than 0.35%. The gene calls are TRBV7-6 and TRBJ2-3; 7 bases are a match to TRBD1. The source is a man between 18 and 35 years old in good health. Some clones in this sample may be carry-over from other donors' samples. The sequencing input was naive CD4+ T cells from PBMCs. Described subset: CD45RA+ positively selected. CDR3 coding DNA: TGTGCCAGCAGCTCCCGATTCAGACAGGGCTCAGATACGCAGTATTTT. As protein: CASSSRFRQGSDTQYF.